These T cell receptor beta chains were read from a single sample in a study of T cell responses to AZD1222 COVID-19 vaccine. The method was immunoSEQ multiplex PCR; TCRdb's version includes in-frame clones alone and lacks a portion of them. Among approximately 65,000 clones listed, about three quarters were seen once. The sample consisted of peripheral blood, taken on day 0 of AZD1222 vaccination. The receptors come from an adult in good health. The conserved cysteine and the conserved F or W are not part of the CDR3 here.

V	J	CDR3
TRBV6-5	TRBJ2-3	ASSITSEPTDTQY
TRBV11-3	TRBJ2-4	ASSRCGLAGGIAKNIQY
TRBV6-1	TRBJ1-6	ASSEGVSPLH
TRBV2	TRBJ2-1	ASVQHPMPEQF
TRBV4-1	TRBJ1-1	ASSLEGFRGFSEAF
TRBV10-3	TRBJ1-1	AISEDRAVTEAF
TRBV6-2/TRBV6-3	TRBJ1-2	ASSYGMSYGYT
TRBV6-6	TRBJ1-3	ASSPEFLGNTIY
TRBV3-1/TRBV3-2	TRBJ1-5	ASSYGTGAVNQPQH
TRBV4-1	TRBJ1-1	ASSQGQGPTEAF
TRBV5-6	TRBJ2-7	ASRFWSCQY
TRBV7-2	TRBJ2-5	ASAWLGGGQETQY
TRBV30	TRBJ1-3	ASEVTNGNTIY
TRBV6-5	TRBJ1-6	ASSLGQTNSPLH
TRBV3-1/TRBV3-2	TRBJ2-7	ASSQNYEQY
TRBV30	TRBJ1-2	AWTRKVAVYGYT
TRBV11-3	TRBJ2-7	ASSPGQEYEQY
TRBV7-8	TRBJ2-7	ASSRRGSYEQY
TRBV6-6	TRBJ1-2	ASTPGPLVYGYT
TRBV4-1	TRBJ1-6	ASSQVFGRGHSPLH
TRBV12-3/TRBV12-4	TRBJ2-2	ASQEGGTGELF
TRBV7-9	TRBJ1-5	ASSLHPWGGDQPQH
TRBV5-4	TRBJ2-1	ASSSLLASPYNEQF
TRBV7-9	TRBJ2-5	ASSSEGRGVRETQY
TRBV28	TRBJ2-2	ASSSHTGELF
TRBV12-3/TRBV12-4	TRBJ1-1	ASNTGNTEAF
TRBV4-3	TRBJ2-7	ASSQVWTSGGYEQY
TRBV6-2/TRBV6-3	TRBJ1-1	ASSYPQANTEAF
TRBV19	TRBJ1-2	ASTLGLGANYGYT
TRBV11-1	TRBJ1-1	ASSLDQGQNTEAF
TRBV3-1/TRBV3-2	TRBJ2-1	ASSQDLLAGGYNEQF
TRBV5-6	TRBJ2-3	ASSSYTGKDTQY
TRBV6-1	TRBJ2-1	ASSERYNEQF
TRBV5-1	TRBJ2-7	ASPISQKSSYEQY
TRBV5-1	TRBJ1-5	ASSLSPGQPQH
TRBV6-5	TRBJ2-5	AIQGQQGNGETQY
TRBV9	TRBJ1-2	ASSVATSLGYGYT
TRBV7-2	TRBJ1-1	ASSADRGVAEAF
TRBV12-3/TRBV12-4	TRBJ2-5	ASSLAGGHLQY
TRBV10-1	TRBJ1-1	ASSTGTEAF
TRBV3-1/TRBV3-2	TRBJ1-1	ASSEKAQTEAF
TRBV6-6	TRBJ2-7	ASSPRSRGTGVLEQY
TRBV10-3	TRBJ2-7	AISESKGPLY
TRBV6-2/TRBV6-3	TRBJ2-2	ASSFLNTGELF
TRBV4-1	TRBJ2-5	ASSQNDRVLQETQY
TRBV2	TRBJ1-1	ASSEAIYVGGGTEAF
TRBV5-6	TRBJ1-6	ASSLQGPLH
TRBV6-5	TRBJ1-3	ASSYAGARGNTIY
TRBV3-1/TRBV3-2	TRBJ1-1	ASSQGVGRSTEAF
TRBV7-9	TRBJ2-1	ASSLGPGGPYNEQF
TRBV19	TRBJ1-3	ASNDRGLTGNTIY
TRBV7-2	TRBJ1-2	ASSLKQNYGYT
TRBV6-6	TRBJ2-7	ASGQGGFEQY
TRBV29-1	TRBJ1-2	SVEDRAYT
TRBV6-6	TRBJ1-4	ASSRKGPGEGLYEKLF